The rows below give T cell receptor beta chains drawn from one sample of a study of control samples from healthy donors and cancer patients. Clones were read by immunoSEQ multiplex PCR, and TCRdb kept only the in-frame ones, dropping some. The sample has some 160,000 clones; 92% are singletons. The sequencing input was blood. The receptors come from a woman younger than 45 in good health. CDR3s include the opening cysteine and the closing phenylalanine or tryptophan. D genes are given only for firm matches. Size values are once, few and many counts, or a class for expanded clones, and some rows have none.

CDR3 protein,CDR3 DNA,D gene,clone size,V gene,J gene
CASRTSGTLRYEQYF,TGTGCCAGCAGAACCTCCGGGACCCTTAGGTACGAGCAGTACTTC,.,.,TRBV28,TRBJ2-7
CASSQGPISISDNEQFF,TGTGCCAGCAGCCAAGGACCAATCTCCATCAGCGACAATGAGCAGTTCTTC,.,.,TRBV14,TRBJ2-1
CSVRWTGEETQYF,TGCAGCGTCCGTTGGACAGGGGAAGAGACCCAGTACTTC,TRBD1,.,TRBV29-1,TRBJ2-5
CASSSSPSGNEQYF,TGTGCCAGCAGCTCGTCCCCTTCGGGAAACGAGCAGTACTTC,.,.,TRBV13,TRBJ2-7
CASSVLRDSKKGEKLFF,TGTGCCAGCAGTGTGCTAAGAGACAGCAAGAAAGGGGAAAAACTGTTTTTT,.,.,TRBV6-1,TRBJ1-4
CASSRRGDSGNTIYF,TGCGCCAGCAGCCGCCGAGGGGACTCTGGAAACACCATATATTTT,.,once,TRBV5-1,TRBJ1-3
CASSGRGQGGIGDTQYF,TGCGCCAGCAGCGGTCGGGGCCAGGGAGGGATTGGAGATACGCAGTATTTT,TRBD2,.,TRBV5-1,TRBJ2-3
CASNPYWDQGTEAFF,TGTGCCAGCAACCCATATTGGGACCAGGGTACTGAAGCTTTCTTT,.,.,TRBV6-2/TRBV6-3,TRBJ1-1
CASSGTLQETQYF,TGTGCCAGCTCCGGGACACTCCAAGAGACCCAGTACTTC,.,.,TRBV6-5,TRBJ2-5
CATSRDLSALSTDTQYF,TGTGCCACCAGCAGAGATCTAAGCGCCCTTAGCACAGATACGCAGTATTTT,.,.,TRBV15,TRBJ2-3
CASSPPTTRNTEAFF,TGTGCCAGCAGCCCCCCAACCACGCGGAACACTGAAGCTTTCTTT,.,.,TRBV3-1/TRBV3-2,TRBJ1-1
CASSLGQPEKLFF,TGCGCCAGCAGCTTGGGCCAGCCCGAAAAACTGTTTTTT,.,once,TRBV5-1,TRBJ1-4
CASSFSVFVNEQFF,TGTGCCAGCAGTTTCAGCGTTTTTGTCAATGAGCAGTTCTTC,.,.,TRBV27,TRBJ2-1
CASSKVSGTSGYNEQFF,TGTGCCAGCAGCAAAGTGTCCGGGACTAGCGGGTACAATGAGCAGTTCTTC,TRBD2,.,TRBV7-9,TRBJ2-1
CASSPLEVTGANVLTF,TGTGCCAGCTCACCACTCGAGGTAACTGGGGCTAACGTCCTGACTTTC,.,.,TRBV18,TRBJ2-6
CASSSSRTWAVGELFF,TGTGCCAGCAGCTCATCCCGGACCTGGGCTGTCGGGGAGCTGTTTTTT,.,.,TRBV21-1,TRBJ2-2
CASSWTGGYGNTIYF,TGTGCCAGCAGCTGGACAGGGGGTTATGGAAACACCATATATTTT,TRBD1,.,TRBV5-5,TRBJ1-3
CASSLDPSGVSYEQYF,TGTGCCAGCAGCTTGGACCCTAGCGGGGTCTCCTACGAGCAGTACTTC,TRBD2,.,TRBV5-4,TRBJ2-7
CAISDSGQGNEQYF,TGTGCCATCAGTGACTCGGGACAGGGTAACGAGCAGTACTTC,TRBD1,once,TRBV10-3,TRBJ2-7
CAWSVQAGGGYTF,TGTGCCTGGAGTGTACAAGCGGGGGGTGGCTACACCTTC,.,.,TRBV30,TRBJ1-2
CASTTPGQPYTGELFF,TGTGCCAGCACCACGCCGGGACAGCCTTACACCGGGGAGCTGTTTTTT,TRBD1,.,TRBV27,TRBJ2-2
CASSVGPFGNQPQHF,TGTGCCAGCAGCGTAGGCCCCTTTGGCAATCAGCCCCAGCATTTT,.,once,TRBV9,TRBJ1-5
CASSLTGTGYEQYF,TGTGCCAGCAGTTTAACCGGGACAGGGTACGAGCAGTACTTC,TRBD1,.,TRBV27,TRBJ2-7
CASSEREGPDTQYF,TGTGCCAGCAGTGAGCGGGAGGGCCCAGATACGCAGTATTTT,TRBD2,once,TRBV6-4,TRBJ2-3
CASSLDQWGIRPEAFF,TGTGCCAGCAGCTTAGATCAATGGGGGATTCGGCCTGAAGCTTTCTTT,.,.,TRBV11-2,TRBJ1-1
CASSFLAGVGTGELFF,TGTGCCAGCAGTTTTCTAGCGGGAGTAGGTACCGGGGAGCTGTTTTTT,TRBD2,.,TRBV27,TRBJ2-2
CASSQDEQSDYNEQFF,TGCGCCAGCAGCCAAGATGAGCAATCGGACTACAATGAGCAGTTCTTC,.,.,TRBV4-1,TRBJ2-1
CASSRGLSGGGYGYTF,TGCGCCAGCAGCCGTGGACTTAGTGGGGGAGGTTATGGCTACACCTTC,.,.,TRBV4-1,TRBJ1-2
CASRLGGGVTGELFF,TGTGCCAGCAGACTGGGGGGAGGGGTCACCGGGGAGCTGTTTTTT,TRBD2,.,TRBV6-5,TRBJ2-2
CASSEDSSGANVLTF,TGTGCCAGCAGCGAGGACAGCTCTGGGGCCAACGTCCTGACTTTC,.,.,TRBV2,TRBJ2-6
CASSPRRGGKNIQYF,TGTGCCAGCAGTCCCCGTCGTGGGGGAAAAAACATTCAGTACTTC,.,.,TRBV28,TRBJ2-4
CASRSGVSYNSPLHF,TGTGCCAGCAGATCGGGGGTGTCCTATAATTCACCCCTCCACTTT,.,.,TRBV3-1/TRBV3-2,TRBJ1-6
CASSSEGNEQFF,TGTGCCAGCAGTTCTGAGGGGAATGAGCAGTTCTTC,.,.,TRBV6-2/TRBV6-3,TRBJ2-1
CAIKDSSGRSPTGELFF,TGTGCCATCAAAGATTCTAGCGGGAGATCCCCCACCGGGGAGCTGTTTTTT,TRBD2,.,TRBV10-3,TRBJ2-2
CASSLDRGDSPLHF,TGCGCCAGCAGCCTGGACAGGGGTGATTCACCCCTCCACTTT,TRBD1,.,TRBV4-3,TRBJ1-6
CASSLGGFTEAFF,TGTGCCAGCAGCTTGGGGGGGTTCACTGAAGCTTTCTTT,.,.,TRBV5-8,TRBJ1-1
CASSQERLAGQYF,TGTGCCAGCAGCCAAGAGCGGCTAGCGGGGCAGTACTTC,TRBD2,once,TRBV14,TRBJ2-7
CASSHEDVRGYEQYF,TGCGCCAGCAGCCATGAGGATGTCAGGGGCTACGAGCAGTACTTC,.,.,TRBV4-1,TRBJ2-7
CASSQAEYLNTEAFF,TGTGCCAGCAGCCAAGCAGAATACCTGAACACTGAAGCTTTCTTT,.,.,TRBV4-2,TRBJ1-1
CASSVALGLAGGSSYNEQFF,TGTGCCAGCAGCGTAGCCCTGGGGCTAGCGGGAGGGAGCTCCTACAATGAGCAGTTCTTC,TRBD2,once,TRBV9,TRBJ2-1
CASSQGGFEQYF,TGTGCCAGCAGCCAGGGAGGCTTCGAGCAGTACTTC,.,.,TRBV7-9,TRBJ2-7
CASGSGRTYEQFF,TGTGCCAGCGGTAGCGGGAGGACCTATGAGCAGTTCTTC,TRBD2,.,TRBV7-2,TRBJ2-1
CASSVQGAGEKLFF,TGTGCCAGCAGTGTACAGGGGGCGGGTGAAAAACTGTTTTTT,TRBD1,.,TRBV27,TRBJ1-4
CASSHSTNTGELFF,TGCGCCAGCAGCCACTCTACGAACACCGGGGAGCTGTTTTTT,.,.,TRBV4-1,TRBJ2-2
CASSFGVNYGYTF,TGCGCCAGCAGCTTTGGGGTGAACTATGGCTACACCTTC,.,.,TRBV5-1,TRBJ1-2
CASSPRSETQYF,TGTGCCAGCAGCCCCAGGTCAGAGACCCAGTACTTC,.,.,TRBV6-6,TRBJ2-5
CASSPGGSLYNEQFF,TGTGCCAGCAGTCCTGGGGGGTCTCTTTACAATGAGCAGTTCTTC,.,.,TRBV27,TRBJ2-1
CATSPGRNTEAFF,TGTGCCACCAGCCCGGGAAGGAACACTGAAGCTTTCTTT,.,.,TRBV15,TRBJ1-1
CSFLGASGRATEYEQYF,TGCAGCTTCTTGGGGGCTAGCGGGAGGGCCACGGAGTACGAGCAGTACTTC,TRBD2,.,TRBV29-1,TRBJ2-7
CASIARGDREETQYF,TGTGCCAGCATCGCCAGGGGGGACAGGGAAGAGACCCAGTACTTC,TRBD1,.,TRBV11-3,TRBJ2-5
CASNRETGNTGELFF,TGTGCCAGCAATCGGGAGACAGGAAACACCGGGGAGCTGTTTTTT,.,few,TRBV6-5,TRBJ2-2
CASSRDRGGRETQYF,TGTGCCAGCTCACGGGACAGGGGAGGACGAGAGACCCAGTACTTC,TRBD1,.,TRBV18,TRBJ2-5
CASSSIRGSSYEQYF,TGTGCCAGCAGTTCGATCCGGGGAAGCTCCTACGAGCAGTACTTC,.,.,TRBV28,TRBJ2-7
CASSYAPEPTEAFF,TGTGCCAGCAGTTACGCTCCCGAACCAACTGAAGCTTTCTTT,.,.,TRBV6-2/TRBV6-3,TRBJ1-1
CASSQQGSYEQYF,TGTGCCAGCAGCCAACAGGGGTCCTACGAGCAGTACTTC,.,.,TRBV4-2,TRBJ2-7
CASSLVGTINTGELFF,TGTGCCAGCAGCTTAGTCGGGACTATAAACACCGGGGAGCTGTTTTTT,TRBD2,.,TRBV7-9,TRBJ2-2
CASSSVEGSLKTYEQYF,TGTGCCAGCAGCTCAGTGGAGGGCAGCTTGAAAACCTACGAGCAGTACTTC,.,.,TRBV11-2,TRBJ2-7
CASSQVAEVEQYF,TGTGCCAGCAGCCAAGTAGCAGAAGTTGAGCAGTACTTC,.,.,TRBV14,TRBJ2-7
CASSPVVGPYEQYF,TGTGCCAGCAGTCCAGTTGTGGGGCCCTACGAGCAGTACTTC,.,.,TRBV6-5,TRBJ2-7
CASGLVLYEQYF,TGTGCTAGTGGTTTGGTTCTCTACGAGCAGTACTTC,.,.,TRBV12-5,TRBJ2-7